The present TCR beta chain was sequenced within a study of beta chain features in type 1 diabetes. Whole-study findings and limits: For Type 1 diabetes patients, all four CD4+ subsets carried TCRB CDR3s that were moderately but significantly shorter.

As concerns this clone: Its target is not known.

Expressed TCRB transcripts were sequenced after all isolated RNA was converted to cDNA. Roughly 3.57 million reads on average were seen across naive, central memory and regulatory T cell samples. Using immunoSEQ multiplex PCR, the repertoire was profiled, and TCRdb retains in-frame clones only, with some absent. The sample lists 150,000 or so clones; over 55% were seen once. Germline CDR1 is SQVTM and CDR2 is ANQGSEA. The CDR3 has 11 residues. The V end was cut by 4 bases, the J end by 6 bases, with 10 bases between. It was one heparinised blood draw, averaging around 110 mL, that each donor gave. Purity (above 98%) was reached by all sorted populations.

This receptor was taken from a man aged 25 to 45 with type 1 diabetes. The material sequenced was naive CD4+ T cells from blood. V and J are TRBV29-1 and TRBJ2-7; D ambiguous. CDR3 sequence: CSVGVVSEQYF. DNA for the CDR3: TGCAGCGTTGGCGTTGTTTCCGAGCAGTACTTC.